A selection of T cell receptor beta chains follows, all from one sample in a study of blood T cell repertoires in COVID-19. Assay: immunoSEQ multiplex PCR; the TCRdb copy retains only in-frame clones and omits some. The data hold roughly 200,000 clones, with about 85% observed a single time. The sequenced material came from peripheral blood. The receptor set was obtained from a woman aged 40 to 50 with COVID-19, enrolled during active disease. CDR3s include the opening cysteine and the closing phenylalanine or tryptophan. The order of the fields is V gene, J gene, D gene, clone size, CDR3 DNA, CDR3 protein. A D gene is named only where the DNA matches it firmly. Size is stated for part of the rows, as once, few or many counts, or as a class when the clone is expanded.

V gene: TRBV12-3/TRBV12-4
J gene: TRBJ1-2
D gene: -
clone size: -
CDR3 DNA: TGTGCCAGCGGATTGCCACAGTATGGCTACACCTTC
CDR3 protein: CASGLPQYGYTF

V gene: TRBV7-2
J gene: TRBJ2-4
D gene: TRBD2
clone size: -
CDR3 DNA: TGTGCCAGCAGTTTCCTAGCGGGAGCCAAAAACATTCAGTACTTC
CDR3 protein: CASSFLAGAKNIQYF

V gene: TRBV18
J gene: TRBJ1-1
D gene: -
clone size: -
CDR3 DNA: TGTGCCAGCTCACTAGAGGCGAACACTGAAGCTTTCTTT
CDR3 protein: CASSLEANTEAFF

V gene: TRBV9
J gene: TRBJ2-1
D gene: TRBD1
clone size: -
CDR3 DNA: TGTGCCAGCAGCGGGGGACAGGGATCCTACAATGAGCAGTTCTTC
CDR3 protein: CASSGGQGSYNEQFF

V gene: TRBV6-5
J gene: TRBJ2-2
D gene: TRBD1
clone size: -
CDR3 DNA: TGTGCCAGCATCCTAACAGGGGCCGGGGAGCTGTTTTTT
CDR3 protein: CASILTGAGELFF

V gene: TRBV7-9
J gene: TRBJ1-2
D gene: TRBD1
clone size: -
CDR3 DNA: TGTGCCAGCAGCCAGGGACAGGGCCTTAACTATGGCTACACCTTC
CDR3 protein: CASSQGQGLNYGYTF

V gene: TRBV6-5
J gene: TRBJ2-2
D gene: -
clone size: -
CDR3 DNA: TGTGCCAGCATTTCAGGGCTCCAAAACACCGGGGAGCTGTTTTTT
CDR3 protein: CASISGLQNTGELFF

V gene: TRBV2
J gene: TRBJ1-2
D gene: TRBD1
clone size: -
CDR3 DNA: TGTGCCATCAGGACAGGGGGAGGGGATGGCTACACCTTC
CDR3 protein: CAIRTGGGDGYTF

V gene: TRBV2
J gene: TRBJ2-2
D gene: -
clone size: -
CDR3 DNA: TGTGCCAGCAGAGGGGGGGATAACACCGGGGAGCTGTTTTTT
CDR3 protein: CASRGGDNTGELFF

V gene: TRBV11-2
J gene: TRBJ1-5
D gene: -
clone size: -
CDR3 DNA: TGTGCCAGCAGCTTGACAGGAGAGGCCCAGCCCCAGCATTTT
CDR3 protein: CASSLTGEAQPQHF

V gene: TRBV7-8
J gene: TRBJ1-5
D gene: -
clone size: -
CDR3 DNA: TGTGCCAGCAGCCCCGGTGGGGGAGGGGGCAATCAGCCCCAGCATTTT
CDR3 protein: CASSPGGGGGNQPQHF

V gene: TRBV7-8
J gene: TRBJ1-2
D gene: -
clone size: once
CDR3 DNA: TGTGCCAGCAGCAGAGGGGCAGGCGTCTATGGCTACACCTTC
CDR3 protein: CASSRGAGVYGYTF

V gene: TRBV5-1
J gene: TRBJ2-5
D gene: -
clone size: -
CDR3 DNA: TGCGCCAGCAGCTTGGAGCGCGCAGTCTCCCAAGAGACCCAGTACTTC
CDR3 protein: CASSLERAVSQETQYF

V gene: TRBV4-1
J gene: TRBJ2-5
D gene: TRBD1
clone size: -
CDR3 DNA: TGCGCCAGCAGCCCGGGACAGGGCGCGGAGACCCAGTACTTC
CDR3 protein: CASSPGQGAETQYF

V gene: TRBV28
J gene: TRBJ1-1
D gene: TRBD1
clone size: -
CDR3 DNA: TGTGCCAGCAGTTTACAGGGACAGGGTCTTAATTGGGCTTTCTTT
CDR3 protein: CASSLQGQGLNWAFF

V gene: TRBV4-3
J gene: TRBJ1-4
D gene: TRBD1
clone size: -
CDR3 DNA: TGCGCCAGCAGCCAACTACAGGGGGGCACTAATGAAAAACTGTTTTTT
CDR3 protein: CASSQLQGGTNEKLFF

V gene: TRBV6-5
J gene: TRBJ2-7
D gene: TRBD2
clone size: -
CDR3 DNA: TGTGCCAGCAGTTCCCCGGGAGGGAACCACTACGAGCAGTACTTC
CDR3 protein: CASSSPGGNHYEQYF

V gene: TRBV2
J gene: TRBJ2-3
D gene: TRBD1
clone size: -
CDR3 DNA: TGTGCCAGCACCCCGGACAGGGGGCGCCCAGATACGCAGTATTTT
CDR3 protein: CASTPDRGRPDTQYF

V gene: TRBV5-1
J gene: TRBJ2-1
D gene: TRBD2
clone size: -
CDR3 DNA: TGCGCCAGCAGCTTGAGGAGCGGGGGGGCCTACAATGAGCAGTTCTTC
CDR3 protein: CASSLRSGGAYNEQFF

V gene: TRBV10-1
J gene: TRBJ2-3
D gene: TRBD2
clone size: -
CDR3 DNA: TGCGCCAGCAGTGCGACTAGCGGGAGTGATACGCAGTATTTT
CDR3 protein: CASSATSGSDTQYF

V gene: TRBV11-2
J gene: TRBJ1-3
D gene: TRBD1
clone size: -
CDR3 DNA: TGTGCCAGCAGCCTCCGAGGGACAGATGATTTCTCTGGAAACACCATATATTTT
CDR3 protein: CASSLRGTDDFSGNTIYF

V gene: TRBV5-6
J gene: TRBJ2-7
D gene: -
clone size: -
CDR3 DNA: TGTGCCAGCAGGGAAGGAGGCTACGAGCAGTACTTC
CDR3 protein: CASREGGYEQYF

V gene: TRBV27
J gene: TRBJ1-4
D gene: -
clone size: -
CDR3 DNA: TGTGCCAGCAGTCCAACCCCAGCAACTAATGAAAAACTGTTTTTT
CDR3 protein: CASSPTPATNEKLFF

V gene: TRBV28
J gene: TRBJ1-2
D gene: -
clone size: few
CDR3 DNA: TGTGCCAGCTTGAGTGAGGGAACCCGTCACTATGGCTACACCTTC
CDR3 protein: CASLSEGTRHYGYTF

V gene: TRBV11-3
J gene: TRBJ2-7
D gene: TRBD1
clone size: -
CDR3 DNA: TGTGCCAGCAGCTTAGGTCACGGACAGGGGTACTACGAGCAGTACTTC
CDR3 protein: CASSLGHGQGYYEQYF

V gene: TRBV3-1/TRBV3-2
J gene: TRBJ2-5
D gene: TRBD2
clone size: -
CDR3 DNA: TGTGCCAGCAGCCAAGGACTAGCGGGAGGCTCTCTTCCAGGGACCCAGTACTTC
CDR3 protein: CASSQGLAGGSLPGTQYF

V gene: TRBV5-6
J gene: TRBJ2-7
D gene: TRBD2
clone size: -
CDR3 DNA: TGTGCCAGCCTGCTAGCGGGGGCCTACGAGCAGTACTTC
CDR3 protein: CASLLAGAYEQYF